The next 11 T cell receptor beta chains were all read from a single sample in a study of cytomegalovirus exposure and HLA in healthy donors. Use of 60 Vbeta and 13 Jbeta primers characterized the PCR. Measured with immunoSEQ multiplex PCR; TCRdb has only the in-frame clones, and not every one. Found here are about 180,000 clones, less than 90% of them singletons; the top ten hold more than 1.1%. Material: PBMCs. The receptors here all came from a girl aged 5-17 years in good health and CMV-seropositive.

A few counts support this clone. This chain joins TRBV4-2 and TRBJ2-7; 9 bases match TRBD2. The length of the CDR3 is 13 residues. CDR1 and CDR2 (germline): LGHNA, YNFKEQ. J gave up 3 bases and V 3 bases, and 0 bases lay outside the gene matches. CDR3 coding DNA: TGTGCCAGCAGCCAGACTAGCGGCTACGAGCAGTACTTC. Protein: CASSQTSGYEQYF.

This clone is a singleton in its sample. V and J are TRBV27 and TRBJ1-5; D call uncertain. Deletions cut 5 bases from V and 4 bases from J, with 9 bases between. The germline CDR1 and CDR2 sequences are MNHEY and SMNVEV (reference sequence). This CDR3 comprises 13 residues. The CDR3 DNA sequence: TGTGCCAGCAGTGGTACCGGGAATCAGCCCCAGCATTTT. Protein: CASSGTGNQPQHF.

This chain uses TRBV14 with TRBJ2-5; D is possibly TRBD2 (6 bases). This CDR3 has 16 amino acids. Germline V CDR1 and CDR2: SGHDN, FVKESK. Trimming cost V 1 base and J 5 bases, with 17 bases left between them. This CDR3 reads CASSQGGTASIETQYF. For the CDR3, the DNA is TGTGCCAGCAGCCAAGGCGGGACGGCTAGTATTGAGACCCAGTACTTC.

The genes are TRBV9 and TRBJ2-7, with 12 bases aligning to TRBD1. V lost 0 bases and J lost 6; bases outside the gene matches: 4. There are 15 residues in the CDR3. Germline CDR1 reads SGDLS; CDR2 reads YYNGEE. This CDR3 is CASSVAMGQGAEQYF. Written as DNA, the CDR3 is TGTGCCAGCAGCGTAGCCATGGGACAGGGGGCCGAGCAGTACTTC.

V is TRBV6-1 and J is TRBJ1-5; D unresolved. V lost 7 bases and J 3 bases, leaving 10 bases between the germline ends. The CDR3 contains 13 residues. Germline V CDR1 and CDR2: MNHNS, SASEGT. CDR3 in amino acids: CASKMANNQPQHF. The CDR3 DNA sequence: TGTGCCAGCAAAATGGCAAACAATCAGCCCCAGCATTTT.

The V gene is TRBV7-2, the J gene TRBJ2-7; D not certain. V was pared by 4 bases and J by 7 bases, with 11 bases between. The CDR3 totals 12 residues. Looked up from germline, CDR1 is SGHTA and CDR2 is FQGNSA. The CDR3 DNA reads as TGTGCCAGCAGCTCCAACCCCGGGGAGCAGTACTTC. Encoded protein: CASSSNPGEQYF.

This clone was recorded once. The chain uses TRBV7-2 and TRBJ2-4; the match to TRBD1 covers 8 bases. V shed 5 bases, J shed 9 bases, and the junction held 6 bases outside the gene matches. Per the germline V gene, CDR1 is SGHTA and CDR2 is FQGNSA. The CDR3 is 13 amino acids. CDR3 sequence reads: CASSKTGVGIQYF. CDR3 DNA: TGTGCCAGCAGCAAGACAGGGGTGGGCATTCAGTACTTC.

This clone was seen a handful of times. The chain combines TRBV4-2 with TRBJ1-1; 7 bases match TRBD1. The CDR3 covers 15 residues. Germline CDR1 LGHNA, CDR2 YNFKEQ. With 2 bases clipped from V and 1 base from J, the junction kept 4 bases outside the gene matches. Here the CDR3 reads CASSQIQGGNTEAFF. The CDR3 nucleotides are TGTGCCAGCAGCCAAATTCAGGGGGGGAACACTGAAGCTTTCTTT.

This clone was found once. The J gene is TRBJ2-1, the V gene TRBV5-1, with TRBD2 identical over 9 bases. The CDR3 extends over 16 amino acids. Per the germline V gene, CDR1 is SGHRS and CDR2 is YFSETQ. V gave up 0 bases and J gave up 8 bases; unmatched junction bases: 9. CDR3 nucleotide sequence: TGCGCCAGCAGCTTGGAATCTGCGGGAGGGTTGGATGAGCAGTTCTTC. It translates to CASSLESAGGLDEQFF.

V is TRBV7-9 and J is TRBJ2-7, with D unresolved. From germline, CDR1 is SEHNR and CDR2 FQNEAQ (reference sequence). The CDR3 extends over 15 amino acids. V was shortened by 5 bases and J by 3 bases, with 17 bases between the two germline ends. The DNA of the CDR3 is TGTGCCAGCAGCAATCGTATCGTGGCCCACTACGAGCAGTACTTC. This translates into CASSNRIVAHYEQYF.

This chain connects TRBV10-1 to TRBJ2-3, with a tentative D call TRBD2 (6 bases). The CDR3 loop spans 15 amino acids. Germline assignment: CDR1 WNHNN and CDR2 SYGVQD (reference sequence). V was cut by 3 bases and J by 8 bases, with 18 bases left in between. The CDR3 reads CASSDRAGWKFTQYF. CDR3 coding DNA: TGCGCCAGCAGTGATCGGGCGGGATGGAAGTTTACGCAGTATTTT.